This TCR beta chain comes out of a study of T cell repertoires in cytomegalovirus infection. Study as a whole: From public TCR beta signatures came an indication of both CMV infection and matching HLA type.

This clonotype was seen only a few times. J was trimmed by 10 bases and V by 5 bases; bases with no gene match: 5. Germline V gene data show CDR1 as MNHEY and CDR2 as SVGEGT. The CDR3 totals 13 residues. Each CDR3 protein is one row after TCRdb ran MiXCR on the reads. The data contain 160,000 or so distinct CDR3 sequences, 17% of them singletons. This chain connects TRBV6-2 or TRBV6-3 to TRBJ2-1; the match to TRBD1 covers 10 bases. The receptor was isolated from a human donor in good health (CMV status not recorded). Some clones in this sample may be carry-over from other donors' samples. Sequencing used CD8+ T cells from PBMCs. CDR3 amino acids: CASSTGTGVEQFF. The CDR3 coding sequence is TGTGCCAGCAGTACCGGGACAGGGGTCGAGCAGTTCTTC.